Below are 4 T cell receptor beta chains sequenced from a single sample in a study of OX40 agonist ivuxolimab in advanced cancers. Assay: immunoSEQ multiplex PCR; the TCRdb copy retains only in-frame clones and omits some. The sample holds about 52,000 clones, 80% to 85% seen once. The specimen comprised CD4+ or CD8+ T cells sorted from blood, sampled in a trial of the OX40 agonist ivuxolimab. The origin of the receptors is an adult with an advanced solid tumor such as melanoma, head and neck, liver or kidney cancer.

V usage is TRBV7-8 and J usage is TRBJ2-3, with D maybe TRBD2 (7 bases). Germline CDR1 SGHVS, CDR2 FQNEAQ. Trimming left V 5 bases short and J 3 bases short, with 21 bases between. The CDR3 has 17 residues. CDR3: CASSQGYWGGPTDTQYF. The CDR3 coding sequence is TGTGCCAGCAGCCAGGGGTACTGGGGGGGCCCGACAGATACGCAGTATTTT.

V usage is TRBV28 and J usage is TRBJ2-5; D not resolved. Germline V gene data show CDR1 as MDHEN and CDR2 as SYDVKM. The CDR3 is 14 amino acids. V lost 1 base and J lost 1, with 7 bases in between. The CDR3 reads CASSLSSGQETQYF. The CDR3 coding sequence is TGTGCCAGCAGTTTATCTTCCGGCCAAGAGACCCAGTACTTC.

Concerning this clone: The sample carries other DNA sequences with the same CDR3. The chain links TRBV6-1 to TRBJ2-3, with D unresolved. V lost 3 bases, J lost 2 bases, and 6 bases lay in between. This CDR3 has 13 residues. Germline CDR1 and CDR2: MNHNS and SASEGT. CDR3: CASSDLFTDTQYF. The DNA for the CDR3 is TGTGCCAGCAGTGACCTATTCACAGATACGCAGTATTTT.

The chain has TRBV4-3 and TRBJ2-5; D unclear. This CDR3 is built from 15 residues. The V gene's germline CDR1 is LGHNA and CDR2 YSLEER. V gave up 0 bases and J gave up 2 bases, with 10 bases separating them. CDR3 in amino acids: CASSQDRWGQETQYF. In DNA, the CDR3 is TGCGCCAGCAGCCAAGACCGGTGGGGACAAGAGACCCAGTACTTC.